This T cell receptor beta chain came from a study of cytomegalovirus exposure and HLA in healthy donors. V lost 0 bases and J lost 8, with 10 bases in between. This CDR3 region has 13 residues. Germline V gene data show CDR1 as SGHNT and CDR2 as YENEEA. In the PCR, 60 Vbeta and 13 Jbeta primers were used. As processed by the authors: Among the unique TCR beta chains that a later analysis counted, some 73 million in all, about 12 million were shared. TCRdb's copy holds only in-frame clones and misses some; the assay was immunoSEQ multiplex PCR. The V and J calls and clone size were taken over from that table, and D and trimming were inferred from the DNA. The table for this sample gives 200,000 or so clones.

This TCR was recovered from a boy aged 10-17 years in good health and CMV-seronegative. This chain links TRBV11-3 with TRBJ1-1, with a tentative D call TRBD1 (6 bases). Sequenced material: PBMCs. The CDR3: CASSLDLDSEAFF. In DNA, the CDR3 is TGTGCCAGCAGCTTAGATTTGGACAGCGAAGCTTTCTTT.